This T cell receptor beta chain was identified in a study of blood T cell repertoires in COVID-19. Study context: Sites across the United States, Italy and Spain contributed samples from acute and convalescent COVID-19. Sources were T cells, B-cell-depleted T cells, or PBMCs; the material itself was cDNA or gDNA.

The CDR3 is 13 amino acids. V dropped 5 bases and J dropped 2 bases, with 12 bases sitting between them. Looked up from germline, CDR1 is GTSNPN and CDR2 is SVGIG (reference sequence). As originally analysed: Estimation of nucleated cell counts was performed using reference gene primer amplification. The protocol was immunoSEQ multiplex PCR, while the TCRdb copy is restricted to in-frame clones and leaves out a portion. The V and J calls and clone size are taken from that table; D and trimming were inferred from the DNA. Of roughly 110,000 clones detected, 80% to 90% appear once; the ten largest clones hold approximately 3.6%.

This TCR came from a man between 35 and 55 years old with acute or convalescent COVID-19. The chain is built from TRBV30 and TRBJ1-2; weak D call: TRBD1 (5 bases). The specimen was peripheral blood. This CDR3 is CAWGKGVNYGYTF. The CDR3 DNA reads as TGTGCCTGGGGAAAAGGGGTGAACTATGGCTACACCTTC.